This T cell receptor (beta chain) stems from a study of identical twins (dated by TCRdb to about 2016). In the study overall: To test whether fetal clonotypes persist, the study used deep sequencing on TCR alpha and beta repertoires from monozygotic twins, unrelated adults of various ages, and cord blood. To rule out contamination, replicate twin experiments were performed at different times with different library preparation protocols.

All donors were healthy Caucasians. The library was made by 5' RACE. Reads for this sample came from an Illumina HiSeq 2000. Template switching introduced a universal primer binding site; the final cDNA contained a unique molecular identifier, enabling accurate counting of TCR cDNA molecules. First-strand cDNA for TCR alpha and beta chains was synthesized from specific primers in the conserved constant-segment region. Each cDNA library was double barcoded, with a SMART-Mk sample barcode plus Illumina barcodes, to control for contamination. TruSeq adapter sequences and Illumina sample barcodes were added in two successive PCR steps. The Illumina HiSeq platform was used with custom primers to sequence TCR alpha and beta cDNA libraries. For the original study's pipeline: Raw reads were processed with MiGEC to extract unique molecular identifiers, and MiXCR was used to determine CDR3 positions. Recombination models were inferred per individual with the repgenHMM and IGoR tools using an EM algorithm. Shared clonotypes were analyzed with the tcR package in R, and sharing was normalized by the product of cloneset sizes. To study raw recombination free of thymic and clonal selection effects, out-of-frame nonproductive sequences were analyzed. The raw public data were reprocessed by TCRdb itself: fastp quality trimming at Q25, MiXCR clonotype calling, in-frame beta chains only. Entries are consolidated by CDR3 protein sequence, retaining the most common genes and DNA. The V and J calls shown here were made by TCRdb, not taken from the authors' results. Recorded for this sample are around 1.7 million distinct CDR3 sequences; around 33% of them occurred a single time. Of the sample, approximately 0.25% falls within the top ten clones.

Points the paper makes about the study in general: The excess sharing between twins in beta out-of-frame sequences was weaker because fewer shared sequences reduced the signal-to-noise ratio. Compared with coincidental sharing between unrelated individuals, out-of-frame TCR alpha sequences shared between twins showed an excess of sequences with low generation probability. Invariant T cells such as MAIT and iNKT could partly confound zero-insertion analyses, although diverse VJ usage argued against such confounding for most clonotypes. Out-of-frame TCR alpha sharing in monozygotic twins was systematically underestimated by recombination models, whereas sharing between unrelated individuals was in agreement with the recombination models. Fewer insertions were carried by abundant cord blood beta clonotypes; a weaker similar trend was observed in young adult naive repertoires, while no such trend was observed in memory repertoires. Conclusions relied on cross-sectional statistical analysis, since the same donors could not be followed over many years.

For this clonotype: The antigen this receptor binds is unknown. Within one base of it there is no much larger clone, and no base qualities were kept.

The CDR3 numbers 14 residues from cysteine through phenylalanine. The sequence is cut down to CDR3 DNA, 42 bases in frame from base 1. V and J are trimmed by 5 bases and 3 bases, and the gene matches miss 4 bases of the junction. The receptor chain draws on TRBV12-3 or TRBV12-4 and TRBJ2-3, and TRBD2 matches 8 of the central bases. The specimen was cord blood. The receptor's source is a newborn girl in good health. The CDR3 protein is CASSTKRGTDTQYF. The DNA sequence reads TGTGCCAGCAGTACCAAGCGGGGGACAGATACGCAGTATTTT.